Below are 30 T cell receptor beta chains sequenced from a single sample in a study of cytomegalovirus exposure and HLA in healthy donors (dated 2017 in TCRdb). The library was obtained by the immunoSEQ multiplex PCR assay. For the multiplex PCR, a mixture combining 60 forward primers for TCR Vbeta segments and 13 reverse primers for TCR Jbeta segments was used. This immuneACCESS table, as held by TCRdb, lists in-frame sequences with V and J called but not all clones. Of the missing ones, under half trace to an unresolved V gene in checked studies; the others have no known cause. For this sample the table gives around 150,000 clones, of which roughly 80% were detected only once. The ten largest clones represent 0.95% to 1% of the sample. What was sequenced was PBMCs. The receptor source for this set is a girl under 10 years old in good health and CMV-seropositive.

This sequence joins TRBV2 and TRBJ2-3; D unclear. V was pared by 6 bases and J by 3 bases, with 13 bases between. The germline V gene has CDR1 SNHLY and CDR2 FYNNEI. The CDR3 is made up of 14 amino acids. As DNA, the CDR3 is TGTGCCAGCAGCTCGAGACTTGATACAGATACGCAGTATTTT. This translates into CASSSRLDTDTQYF.

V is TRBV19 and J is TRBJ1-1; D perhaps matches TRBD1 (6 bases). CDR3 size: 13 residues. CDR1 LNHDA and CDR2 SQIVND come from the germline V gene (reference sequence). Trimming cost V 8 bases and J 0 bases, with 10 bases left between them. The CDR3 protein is CASRGGVNTEAFF. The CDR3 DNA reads TGTGCCAGTCGGGGGGGCGTGAACACTGAAGCTTTCTTT. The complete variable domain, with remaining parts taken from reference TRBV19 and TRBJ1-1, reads DGGITQSPKYLFRKEGQNVTLSCEQNLNHDAMYWYRQDPGQGLRLIYYSQIVNDFQKGDIAEGYSVSREKKESFPLTVTSAQKNPTAFYLCASRGGVNTEAFFGQGTRLTVV.

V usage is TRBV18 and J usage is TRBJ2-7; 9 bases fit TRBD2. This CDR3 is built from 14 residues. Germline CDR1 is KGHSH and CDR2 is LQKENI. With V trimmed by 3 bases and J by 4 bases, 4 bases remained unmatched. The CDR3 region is CASSPLAGHYEQYF. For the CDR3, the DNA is TGTGCCAGCTCACCTCTAGCGGGACATTACGAGCAGTACTTC. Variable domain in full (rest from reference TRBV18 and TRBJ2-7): NAGVMQNPRHLVRRRGQEARLRCSPMKGHSHVYWYRQLPEEGLKFMVYLQKENIIDESGMPKERFSAEFPKEGPSILRIQQVVRGDSAAYFCASSPLAGHYEQYFGPGTRLTVT.

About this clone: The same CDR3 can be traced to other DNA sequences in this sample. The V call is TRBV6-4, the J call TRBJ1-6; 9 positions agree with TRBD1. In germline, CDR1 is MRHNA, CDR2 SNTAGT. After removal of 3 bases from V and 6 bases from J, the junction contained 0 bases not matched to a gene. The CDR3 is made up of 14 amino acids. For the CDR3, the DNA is TGTGCCAGCAGTGAGGGACAGGGTAATTCACCCCTCCACTTT. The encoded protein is CASSEGQGNSPLHF.

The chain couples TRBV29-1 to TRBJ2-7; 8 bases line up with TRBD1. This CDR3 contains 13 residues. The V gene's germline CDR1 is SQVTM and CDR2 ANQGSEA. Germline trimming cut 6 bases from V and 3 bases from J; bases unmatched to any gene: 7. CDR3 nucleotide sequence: TGCAGCGTCGGACAGGGTTCCCTCTACGAGCAGTACTTC. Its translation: CSVGQGSLYEQYF.

CDR3 residues: CASSSGTGSPTGYTF. Here the CDR3 DNA reads TGTGCCAGCAGCTCCGGGACAGGGAGTCCCACGGGCTACACCTTC. The chain couples TRBV7-9 to TRBJ1-2, with 9 positions matching TRBD1. The CDR3 consists of 15 residues. V lost 4 bases and J lost 8; bases outside the gene matches: 11. The germline CDR1 and CDR2 sequences are SEHNR and FQNEAQ (reference sequence).

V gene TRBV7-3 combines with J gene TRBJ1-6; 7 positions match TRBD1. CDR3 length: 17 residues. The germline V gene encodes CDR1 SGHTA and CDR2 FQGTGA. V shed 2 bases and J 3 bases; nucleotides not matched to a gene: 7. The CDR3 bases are TGTGCCAGCAGCTTAGGGAACAGGGGTTACTATAATTCACCCCTCCACTTT. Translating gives CASSLGNRGYYNSPLHF.

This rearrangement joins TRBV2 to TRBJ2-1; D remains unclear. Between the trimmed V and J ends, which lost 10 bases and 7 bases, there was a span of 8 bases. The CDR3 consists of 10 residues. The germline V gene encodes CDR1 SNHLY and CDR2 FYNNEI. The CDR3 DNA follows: TGTGCCACACAAGCGAATGAGCAGTTCTTC. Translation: CATQANEQFF.

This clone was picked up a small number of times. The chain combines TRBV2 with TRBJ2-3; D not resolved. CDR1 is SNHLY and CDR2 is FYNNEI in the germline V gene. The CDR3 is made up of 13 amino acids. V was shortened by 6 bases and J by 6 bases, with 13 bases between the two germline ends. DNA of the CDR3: TGTGCCAGCAGCGGCTACCTCGGGGATACGCAGTATTTT. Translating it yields CASSGYLGDTQYF. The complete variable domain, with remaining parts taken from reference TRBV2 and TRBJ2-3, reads EPEVTQTPSHQVTQMGQEVILRCVPISNHLYFYWYRQILGQKVEFLVSFYNNEISEKSEIFDDQFSVERPDGSNFTLKIRSTKLEDSAMYFCASSGYLGDTQYFGPGTRLTVL.

The CDR3 here is CASNRGSEQFF. The CDR3 bases are TGTGCCAGCAATCGTGGGAGTGAGCAGTTCTTC. The chain combines TRBV2 with TRBJ2-1, with a weak D call TRBD2 (5 bases). This CDR3 is 11 amino acids long. V was trimmed by 7 bases and J by 9 bases, leaving 10 bases between them. Germline values: CDR1 SNHLY, CDR2 FYNNEI.

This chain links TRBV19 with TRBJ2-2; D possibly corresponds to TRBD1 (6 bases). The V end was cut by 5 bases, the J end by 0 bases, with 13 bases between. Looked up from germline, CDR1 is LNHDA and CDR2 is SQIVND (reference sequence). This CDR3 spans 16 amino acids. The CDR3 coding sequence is TGTGCCAGTAGTCCACGGGGACACTCGAACACCGGGGAGCTGTTTTTT. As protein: CASSPRGHSNTGELFF.

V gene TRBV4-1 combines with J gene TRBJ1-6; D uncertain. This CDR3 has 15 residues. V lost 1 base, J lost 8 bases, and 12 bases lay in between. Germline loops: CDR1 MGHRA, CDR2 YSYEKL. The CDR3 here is CASSQVPETHSPLHF. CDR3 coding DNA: TGCGCCAGCAGCCAAGTCCCTGAGACTCATTCACCCCTCCACTTT.

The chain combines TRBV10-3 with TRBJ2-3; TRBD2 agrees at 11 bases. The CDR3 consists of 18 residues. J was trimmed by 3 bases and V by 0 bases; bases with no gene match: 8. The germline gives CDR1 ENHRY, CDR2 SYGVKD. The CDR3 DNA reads TGTGCCATCAGTGAGTCGGGACTAGCGGAGATAGCTACAGATACGCAGTATTTT. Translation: CAISESGLAEIATDTQYF.

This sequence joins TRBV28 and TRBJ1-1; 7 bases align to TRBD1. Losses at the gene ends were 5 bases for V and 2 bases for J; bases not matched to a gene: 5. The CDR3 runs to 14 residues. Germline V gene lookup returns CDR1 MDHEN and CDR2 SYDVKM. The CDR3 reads CASSMGQFNTEAFF. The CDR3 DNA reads TGTGCCAGCAGTATGGGACAGTTTAACACTGAAGCTTTCTTT.

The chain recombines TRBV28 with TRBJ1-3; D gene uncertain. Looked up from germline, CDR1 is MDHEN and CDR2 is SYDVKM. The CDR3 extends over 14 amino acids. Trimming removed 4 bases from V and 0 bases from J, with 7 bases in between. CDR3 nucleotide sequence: TGTGCCAGCAGTTCTCTATCCTCTGGAAACACCATATATTTT. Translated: CASSSLSSGNTIYF.

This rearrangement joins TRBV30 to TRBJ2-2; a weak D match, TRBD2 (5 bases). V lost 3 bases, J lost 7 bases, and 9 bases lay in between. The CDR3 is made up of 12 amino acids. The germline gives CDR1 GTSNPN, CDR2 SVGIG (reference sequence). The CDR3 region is CAWSGLGGELFF. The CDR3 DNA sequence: TGTGCCTGGAGCGGACTTGGCGGGGAGCTGTTTTTT.

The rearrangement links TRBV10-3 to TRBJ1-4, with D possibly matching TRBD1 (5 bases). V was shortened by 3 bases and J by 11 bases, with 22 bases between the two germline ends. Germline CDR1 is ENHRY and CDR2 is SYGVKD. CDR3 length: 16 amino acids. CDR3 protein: CAISEIRTSDQWKLFF. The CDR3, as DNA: TGTGCCATCAGTGAAATAAGGACATCGGATCAGTGGAAACTGTTTTTT.

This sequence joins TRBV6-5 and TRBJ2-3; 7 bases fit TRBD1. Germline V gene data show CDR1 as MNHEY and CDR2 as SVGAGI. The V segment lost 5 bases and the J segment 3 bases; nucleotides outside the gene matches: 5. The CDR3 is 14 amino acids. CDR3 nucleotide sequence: TGTGCCAGCAGTACAGGGGTAGCGACAGATACGCAGTATTTT. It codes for CASSTGVATDTQYF.

The CDR3 DNA sequence: TGTGCCAGCAGCTTAAGGACTAGCGGGAGAGTGTACGAGCAGTACTTC. Amino acid sequence: CASSLRTSGRVYEQYF. V usage is TRBV7-9 and J usage is TRBJ2-7; the match to TRBD2 covers 13 bases. V was clipped by 2 bases and J by 4 bases; unmatched bases: 5. There are 16 residues in the CDR3. From germline, CDR1 is SEHNR and CDR2 FQNEAQ (reference sequence).

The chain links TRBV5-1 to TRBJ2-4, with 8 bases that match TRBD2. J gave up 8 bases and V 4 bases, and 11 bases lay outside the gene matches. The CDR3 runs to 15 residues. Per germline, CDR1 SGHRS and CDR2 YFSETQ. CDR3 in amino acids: CASSPSTSGRDIQYF. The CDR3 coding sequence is TGCGCCAGCAGCCCCTCAACTAGCGGAAGGGACATTCAGTACTTC.

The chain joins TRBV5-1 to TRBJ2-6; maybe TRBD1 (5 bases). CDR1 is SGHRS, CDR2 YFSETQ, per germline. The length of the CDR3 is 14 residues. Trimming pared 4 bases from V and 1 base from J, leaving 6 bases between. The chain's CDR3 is CASSAGSGANVLTF. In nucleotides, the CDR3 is TGCGCCAGCAGCGCAGGGTCTGGGGCCAACGTCCTGACTTTC.

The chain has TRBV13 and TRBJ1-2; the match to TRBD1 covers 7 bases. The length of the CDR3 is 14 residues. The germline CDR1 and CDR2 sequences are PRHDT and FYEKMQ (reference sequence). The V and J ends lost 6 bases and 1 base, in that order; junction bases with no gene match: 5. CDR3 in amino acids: CASRQQGINYGYTF. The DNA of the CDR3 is TGTGCCAGCAGGCAACAGGGGATTAACTATGGCTACACCTTC.

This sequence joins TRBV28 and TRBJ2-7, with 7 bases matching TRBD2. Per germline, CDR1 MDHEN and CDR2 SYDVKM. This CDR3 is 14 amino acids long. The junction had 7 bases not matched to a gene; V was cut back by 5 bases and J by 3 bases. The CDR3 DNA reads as TGTGCCAGCAGTCCCCCAGGCGGGAGCTACGAGCAGTACTTC. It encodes CASSPPGGSYEQYF.

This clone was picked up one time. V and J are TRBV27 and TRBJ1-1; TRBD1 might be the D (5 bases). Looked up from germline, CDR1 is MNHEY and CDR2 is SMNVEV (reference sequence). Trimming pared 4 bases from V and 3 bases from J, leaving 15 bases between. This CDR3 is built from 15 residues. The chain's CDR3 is CASSSWGSGDTEAFF. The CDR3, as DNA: TGTGCCAGCAGTTCATGGGGCAGTGGAGACACTGAAGCTTTCTTT.

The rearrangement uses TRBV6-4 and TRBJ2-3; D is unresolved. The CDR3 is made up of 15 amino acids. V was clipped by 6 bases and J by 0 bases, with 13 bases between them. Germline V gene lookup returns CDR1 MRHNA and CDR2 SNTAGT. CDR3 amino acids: CASSPGVTSTDTQYF. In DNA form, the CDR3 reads TGTGCCAGCAGCCCAGGTGTCACTAGCACAGATACGCAGTATTTT.

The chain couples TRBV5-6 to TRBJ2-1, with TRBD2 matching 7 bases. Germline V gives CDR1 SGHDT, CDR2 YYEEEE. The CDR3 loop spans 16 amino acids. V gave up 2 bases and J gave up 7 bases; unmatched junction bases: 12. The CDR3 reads CASSFPRRELSNEQFF. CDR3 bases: TGTGCCAGCAGCTTCCCCCGGCGGGAGCTGAGTAATGAGCAGTTCTTC.

CDR3 residues: CASSAGSQGAAAFF. Here the CDR3 DNA reads TGTGCCAGCAGCGCTGGCTCACAGGGGGCCGCGGCTTTCTTT. This chain joins TRBV9 and TRBJ1-1; 9 bases map to TRBD1. The length of the CDR3 is 14 residues. Germline V gene sequence: CDR1 SGDLS, CDR2 YYNGEE. After removal of 3 bases from V and 11 bases from J, the junction contained 11 bases not matched to a gene.

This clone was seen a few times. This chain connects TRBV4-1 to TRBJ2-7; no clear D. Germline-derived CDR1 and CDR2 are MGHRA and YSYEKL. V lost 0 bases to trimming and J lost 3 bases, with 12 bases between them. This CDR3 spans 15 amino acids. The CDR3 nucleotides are TGCGCCAGCAGCCAAGATGAGGCGGTTGGCTACGAGCAGTACTTC. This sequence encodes CASSQDEAVGYEQYF.

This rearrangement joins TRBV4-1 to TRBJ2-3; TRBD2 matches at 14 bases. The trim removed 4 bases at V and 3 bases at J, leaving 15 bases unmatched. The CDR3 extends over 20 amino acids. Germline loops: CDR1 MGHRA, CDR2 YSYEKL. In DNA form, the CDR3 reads TGCGCCAGCAGCCCAGGGCGCCGATGGACTAGCGGGAGGAGAACAGATACGCAGTATTTT. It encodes CASSPGRRWTSGRRTDTQYF.

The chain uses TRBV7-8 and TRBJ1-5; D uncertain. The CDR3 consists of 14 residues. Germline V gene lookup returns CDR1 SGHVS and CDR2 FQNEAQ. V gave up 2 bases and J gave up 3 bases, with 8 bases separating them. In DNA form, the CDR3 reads TGTGCCAGCAGCTTATCGCACAACAATCAGCCCCAGCATTTT. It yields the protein CASSLSHNNQPQHF.